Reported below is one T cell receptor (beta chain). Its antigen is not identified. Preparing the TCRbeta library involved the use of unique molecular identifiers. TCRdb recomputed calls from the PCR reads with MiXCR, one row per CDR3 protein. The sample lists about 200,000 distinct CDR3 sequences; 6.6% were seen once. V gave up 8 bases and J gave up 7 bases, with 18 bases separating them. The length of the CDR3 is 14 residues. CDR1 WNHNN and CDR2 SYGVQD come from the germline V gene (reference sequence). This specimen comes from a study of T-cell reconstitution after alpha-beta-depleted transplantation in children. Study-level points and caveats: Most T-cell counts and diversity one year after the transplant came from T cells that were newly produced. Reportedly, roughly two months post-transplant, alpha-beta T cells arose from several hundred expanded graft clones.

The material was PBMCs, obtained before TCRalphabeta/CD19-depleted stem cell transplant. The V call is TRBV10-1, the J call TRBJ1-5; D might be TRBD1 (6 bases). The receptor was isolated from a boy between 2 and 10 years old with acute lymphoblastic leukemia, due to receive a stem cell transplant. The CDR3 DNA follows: TGCGCCAGCGCAGGGGCCGAGAGGGTCCAGCCCCAGCATTTT. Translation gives CASAGAERVQPQHF.